This T cell receptor (beta chain) was sequenced in a study of control samples from healthy donors and cancer patients. CDR1 is MNHEY and CDR2 is SVGEGT in the germline V gene. Trimming cost V 2 bases and J 5 bases; bases outside gene matches: 15. The CDR3 has 18 residues. Profiled with immunoSEQ multiplex PCR; TCRdb holds only in-frame clones, not every one. The table records around 120,000 clones, roughly nine tenths of them present only once. The gene calls are TRBV6-2 or TRBV6-3 and TRBJ2-7, with 10 positions matching TRBD2. The clonotype was recovered from a woman between 18 and 30 years old in good health. Sequencing was done on a sample of blood. DNA of the CDR3: TGTGCCAGCAGTTACCTTCTTCAGCGGGAGGGCCGGTGGAACGAGCAGTACTTC. It is translated as CASSYLLQREGRWNEQYF.